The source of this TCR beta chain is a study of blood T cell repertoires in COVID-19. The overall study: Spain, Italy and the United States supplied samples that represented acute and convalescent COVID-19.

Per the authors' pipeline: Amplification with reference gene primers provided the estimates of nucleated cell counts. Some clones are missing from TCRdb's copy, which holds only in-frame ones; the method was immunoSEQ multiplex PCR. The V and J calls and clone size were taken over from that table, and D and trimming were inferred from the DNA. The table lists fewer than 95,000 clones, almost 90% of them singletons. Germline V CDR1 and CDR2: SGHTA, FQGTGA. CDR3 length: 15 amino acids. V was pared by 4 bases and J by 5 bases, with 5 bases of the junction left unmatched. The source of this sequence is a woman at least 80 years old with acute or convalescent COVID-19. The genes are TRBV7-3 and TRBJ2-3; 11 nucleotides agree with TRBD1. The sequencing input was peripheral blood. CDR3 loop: CASSSGQGAIDTQYF. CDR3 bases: TGTGCCAGCAGCTCCGGACAGGGGGCCATAGATACGCAGTATTTT.